This T cell receptor (beta chain) was retrieved from a study of cytomegalovirus exposure and HLA in healthy donors. Background on the study: Earlier sequencing of 200 million or so T cells yielded roughly 100 million unique TCR beta sequences.

Germline CDR1 is SGHRS and CDR2 is YFSETQ. The junction had 8 bases not matched to a gene; V was cut back by 4 bases and J by 6 bases. The CDR3 runs 15 residues. PCR was performed using 60 Vbeta and 13 Jbeta primers. Sequencing was performed with immunoSEQ multiplex PCR; in TCRdb, only in-frame clones are kept and a portion is missing. Of roughly 140,000 clones in the sample, roughly three quarters are singletons; the top ten hold approximately 6.3%. The sample taken for sequencing was PBMCs. This TCR was sampled from a woman aged 40-49 years in good health and CMV-seropositive. V is TRBV5-1 and J is TRBJ2-1, with TRBD1 identical over 9 bases. The CDR3 bases are TGCGCCAGCAGCCCAGGACAGGGGAGAATCAATGAGCAGTTCTTC. This sequence encodes CASSPGQGRINEQFF.